This entry concerns a single TCR beta chain. Its antigen is not known. A diagnosis was made from clinical symptoms together with serum thyroxine, TRAb, thyroid ultrasound and orbital computed tomography. As the template, RNA transcripts were used to amplify TCR beta CDR3 regions. The authors performed first-round RT-PCR with HTBI primers and then a second-round multiplex PCR. In TCRdb, the multiplex PCR reads were re-called with MiXCR into one record per CDR3 protein. Of about 740,000 distinct CDR3 sequences in the sample, approximately 40% are singletons; the top ten hold 35% to 55%. The data derive from a study of Graves' ophthalmopathy and Graves' hyperthyroidism. Study details: Sampling took place at initial diagnosis, with peripheral blood obtained before any treatment. Study-wide findings and caveats: Most expanded clonotypes from thyroid (those above 0.001 frequency) were also found in blood.

In germline, CDR1 is DFQATT, CDR2 SNEGSKA (reference sequence). Trimming cost V 6 bases and J 3 bases; bases outside gene matches: 3. The CDR3 sequence is 13 residues long. The sequenced material came from peripheral blood. The sequence was collected from an adult man with Graves' ophthalmopathy. The chain joins TRBV20-1 to TRBJ1-4, with 8 bases matching TRBD1. The CDR3 sequence: CSAPQGANEKLFF. The DNA of the CDR3 is TGCAGTGCACCACAGGGGGCTAATGAAAAACTGTTTTTT.